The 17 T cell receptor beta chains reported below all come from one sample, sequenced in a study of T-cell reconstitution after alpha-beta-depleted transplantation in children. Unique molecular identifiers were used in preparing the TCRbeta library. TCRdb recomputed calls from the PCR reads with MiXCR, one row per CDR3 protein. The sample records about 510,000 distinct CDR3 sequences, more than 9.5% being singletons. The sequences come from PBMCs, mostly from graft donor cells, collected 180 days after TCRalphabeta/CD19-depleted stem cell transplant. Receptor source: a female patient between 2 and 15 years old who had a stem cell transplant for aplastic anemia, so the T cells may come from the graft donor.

The CDR3 DNA reads as TGTGCCAGCTCACCCACGACCACAGGAGCGGGTAGCTACGAGCAGTACTTC. It translates to CASSPTTTGAGSYEQYF. V is TRBV18 and J is TRBJ2-7, with a possible D match to TRBD2 (6 bases). From germline, CDR1 is KGHSH and CDR2 LQKENI. V gave up 3 bases and J gave up 3 bases, with 21 bases separating them. The CDR3 extends over 17 amino acids. Full variable domain (missing parts from reference TRBV18 and TRBJ2-7): NAGVMQNPRHLVRRRGQEARLRCSPMKGHSHVYWYRQLPEEGLKFMVYLQKENIIDESGMPKERFSAEFPKEGPSILRIQQVVRGDSAAYFCASSPTTTGAGSYEQYFGPGTRLTVT.

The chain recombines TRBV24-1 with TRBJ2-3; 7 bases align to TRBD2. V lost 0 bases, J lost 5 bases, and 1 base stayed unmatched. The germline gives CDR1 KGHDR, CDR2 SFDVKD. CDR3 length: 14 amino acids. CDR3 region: CATSDLAGVDTQYF. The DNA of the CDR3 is TGTGCCACCAGTGATTTGGCGGGAGTAGATACGCAGTATTTT.

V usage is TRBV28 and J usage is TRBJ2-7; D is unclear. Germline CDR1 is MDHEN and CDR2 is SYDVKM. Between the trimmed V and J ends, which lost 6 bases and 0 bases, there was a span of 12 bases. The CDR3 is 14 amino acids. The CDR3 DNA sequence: TGTGCCAGCAGCATAGACTGGAGCTCCTACGAGCAGTACTTC. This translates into CASSIDWSSYEQYF.

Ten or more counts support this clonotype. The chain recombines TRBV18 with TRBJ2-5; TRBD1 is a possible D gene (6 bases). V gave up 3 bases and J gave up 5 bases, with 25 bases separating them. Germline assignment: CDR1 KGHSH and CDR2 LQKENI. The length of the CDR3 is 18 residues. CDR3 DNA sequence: TGTGCCAGCTCACCCTGGAATCTCGGGACACCCACAAGGGAGACCCAGTACTTC. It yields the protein CASSPWNLGTPTRETQYF.

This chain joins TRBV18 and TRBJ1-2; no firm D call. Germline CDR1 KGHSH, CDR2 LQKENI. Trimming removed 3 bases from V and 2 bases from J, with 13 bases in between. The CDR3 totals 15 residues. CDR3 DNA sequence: TGTGCCAGCTCACCCGGTACCAGGCCAAACTATGGCTACACCTTC. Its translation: CASSPGTRPNYGYTF.

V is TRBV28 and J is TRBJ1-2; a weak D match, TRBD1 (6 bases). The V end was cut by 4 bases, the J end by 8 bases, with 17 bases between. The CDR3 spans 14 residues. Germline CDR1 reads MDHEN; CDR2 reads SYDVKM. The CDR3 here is CASSSSSRGTGYTF. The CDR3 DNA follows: TGTGCCAGCAGTTCCTCGTCTAGGGGGACGGGCTACACCTTC.

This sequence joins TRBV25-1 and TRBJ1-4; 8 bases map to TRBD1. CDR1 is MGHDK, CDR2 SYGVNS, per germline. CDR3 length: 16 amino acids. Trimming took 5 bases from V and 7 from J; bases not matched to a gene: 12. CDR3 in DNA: TGTGCCAGCAGTCGCGTGGGGACAGGAGGAGGTGAAAAACTGTTTTTT. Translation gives CASSRVGTGGGEKLFF.

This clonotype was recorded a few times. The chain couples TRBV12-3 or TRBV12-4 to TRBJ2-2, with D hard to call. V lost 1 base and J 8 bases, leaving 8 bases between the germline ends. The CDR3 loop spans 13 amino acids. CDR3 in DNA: TGTGCCAGCAGTTTAGTAGCTGCTGGGGAGCTGTTTTTT. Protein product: CASSLVAAGELFF.

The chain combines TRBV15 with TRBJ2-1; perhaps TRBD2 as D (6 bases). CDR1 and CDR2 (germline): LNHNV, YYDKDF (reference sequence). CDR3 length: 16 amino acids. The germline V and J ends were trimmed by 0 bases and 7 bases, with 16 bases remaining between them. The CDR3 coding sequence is TGTGCCACCAGCAGAGATTTTCGGGAGATAGTGAATGAGCAGTTCTTC. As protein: CATSRDFREIVNEQFF.

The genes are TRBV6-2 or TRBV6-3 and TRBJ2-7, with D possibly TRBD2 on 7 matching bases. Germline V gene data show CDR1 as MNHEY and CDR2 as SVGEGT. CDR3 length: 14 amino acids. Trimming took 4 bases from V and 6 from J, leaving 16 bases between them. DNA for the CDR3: TGTGCCAGCAGTTCGGGGGGCCTAGTAACCGAGCAGTACGTC. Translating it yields CASSSGGLVTEQYV.

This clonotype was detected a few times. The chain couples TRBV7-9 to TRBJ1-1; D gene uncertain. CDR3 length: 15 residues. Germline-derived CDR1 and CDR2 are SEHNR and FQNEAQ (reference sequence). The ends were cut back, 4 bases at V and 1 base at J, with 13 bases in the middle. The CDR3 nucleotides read TGTGCCAGCAGCTCCCGGGAGGGCACGAACACTGAAGCTTTCTTT. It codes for CASSSREGTNTEAFF.

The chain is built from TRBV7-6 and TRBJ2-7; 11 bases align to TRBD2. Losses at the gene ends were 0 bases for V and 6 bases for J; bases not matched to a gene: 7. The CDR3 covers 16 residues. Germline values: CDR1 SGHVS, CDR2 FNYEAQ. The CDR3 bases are TGTGCCAGCAGCTTAGCCCTAGCGGGAGGATCGGGCGAGCAGTACTTC. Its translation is CASSLALAGGSGEQYF.

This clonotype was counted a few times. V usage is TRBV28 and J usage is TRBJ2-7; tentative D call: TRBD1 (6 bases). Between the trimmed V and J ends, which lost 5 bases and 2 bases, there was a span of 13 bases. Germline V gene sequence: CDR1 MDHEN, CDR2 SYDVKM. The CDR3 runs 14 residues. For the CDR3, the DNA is TGTGCCAGCAGTCGTACGCACAGGGCCTACGAGCAGTACTTC. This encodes CASSRTHRAYEQYF.

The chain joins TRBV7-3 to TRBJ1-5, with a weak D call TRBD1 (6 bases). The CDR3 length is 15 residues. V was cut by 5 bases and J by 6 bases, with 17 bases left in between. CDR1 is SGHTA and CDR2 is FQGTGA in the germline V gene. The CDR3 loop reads CASSEKARGSQPQHF. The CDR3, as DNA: TGTGCCAGCAGCGAAAAGGCCAGGGGCTCTCAGCCCCAGCATTTT.

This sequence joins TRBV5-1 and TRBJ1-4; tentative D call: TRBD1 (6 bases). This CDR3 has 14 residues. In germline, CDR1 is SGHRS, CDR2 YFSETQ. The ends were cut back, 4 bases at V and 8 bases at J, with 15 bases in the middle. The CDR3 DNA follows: TGCGCCAGCAGCCCCCGGGACATACGAGAAAAACTGTTTTTT. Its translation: CASSPRDIREKLFF.

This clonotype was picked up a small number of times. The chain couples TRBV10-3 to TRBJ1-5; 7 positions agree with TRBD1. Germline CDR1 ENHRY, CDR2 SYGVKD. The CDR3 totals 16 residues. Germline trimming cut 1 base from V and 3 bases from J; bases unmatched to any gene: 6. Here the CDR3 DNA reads TGTGCCATCAGTGAGTTTAACGACAGGGTCAATCAGCCCCAGCATTTT. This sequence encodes CAISEFNDRVNQPQHF.

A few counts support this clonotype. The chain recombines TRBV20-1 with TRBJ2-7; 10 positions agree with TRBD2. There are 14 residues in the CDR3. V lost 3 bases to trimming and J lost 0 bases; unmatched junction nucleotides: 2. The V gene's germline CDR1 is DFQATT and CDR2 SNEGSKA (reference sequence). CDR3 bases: TGCAGTGCTAGGAGCGGGAGGGTCTCCTACGAGCAGTACTTC. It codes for CSARSGRVSYEQYF.